The 27 T cell receptor beta chains below were found in one sample sequenced in a study of blood T cell repertoires in COVID-19. This table comes from immunoSEQ multiplex PCR, and its TCRdb copy is limited to in-frame clones, with some not included. The sample includes approximately 150,000 clones, approximately 89% of them seen just once. Sample: peripheral blood. All receptors come from a woman between 50 and 59 years old with acute or convalescent COVID-19.

This clone was seen a single time. The gene calls are TRBV19 and TRBJ2-7; TRBD2 aligns across 8 bases. Unmatched junction bases numbered 7, after V lost 5 bases and J lost 4 bases. From germline, CDR1 is LNHDA and CDR2 SQIVND (reference sequence). The CDR3 is made up of 14 amino acids. The CDR3 region is CASSPTSGEYEQYF. CDR3 DNA: TGTGCCAGTAGTCCTACTAGCGGAGAGTACGAGCAGTACTTC.

The chain links TRBV14 to TRBJ2-2; D is perhaps TRBD2 (6 bases). V lost 6 bases to trimming and J lost 7 bases, with 15 bases between them. The CDR3 has 14 amino acids. Looked up from germline, CDR1 is SGHDN and CDR2 is FVKESK. The CDR3: CASRSERAIGELFF. DNA of the CDR3: TGTGCCAGCAGATCAGAGCGGGCAATCGGGGAGCTGTTTTTT. Full variable domain (rest looked up from reference TRBV14 and TRBJ2-2): EAGVTQFPSHSVIEKGQTVTLRCDPISGHDNLYWYRRVMGKEIKFLLHFVKESKQDESGMPNNRFLAERTGGTYSTLKVQPAELEDSGVYFCASRSERAIGELFFGEGSRLTVL.

The table lists this clone with a few counts. This chain joins TRBV29-1 and TRBJ1-2; D is unclear. Germline loops: CDR1 SQVTM, CDR2 ANQGSEA. The germline V and J ends were trimmed by 6 bases and 0 bases, with 11 bases remaining between them. This CDR3 has 13 amino acids. The CDR3 here is CSVKTNPNYGYTF. In DNA, the CDR3 is TGCAGCGTGAAGACAAATCCTAACTATGGCTACACCTTC.

This clone appeared a few times. The rearrangement links TRBV9 to TRBJ1-1; D may be TRBD1 (5 bases). V lost 6 bases, J lost 1 base, and 10 bases lay in between. Germline CDR1 is SGDLS and CDR2 is YYNGEE. The CDR3 spans 13 residues. The CDR3 DNA reads TGTGCCAGCACGGACATTAGGAACACTGAAGCTTTCTTT. This encodes CASTDIRNTEAFF.

This rearrangement joins TRBV15 to TRBJ1-1; 8 bases are shared with TRBD1. Germline CDR1 reads LNHNV; CDR2 reads YYDKDF (reference sequence). The CDR3 runs 16 residues. J lost 0 bases, V lost 1 base, and 4 bases had no gene match. Here the CDR3 DNA reads TGTGCCACCAGCAGAGGACAGGGGAGGGTGAACACTGAAGCTTTCTTT. Its protein is CATSRGQGRVNTEAFF.

This chain links TRBV5-4 with TRBJ1-1, with a weak D call TRBD1 (5 bases). There are 13 residues in the CDR3. Germline-derived CDR1 and CDR2 are SGHNT and YYREEE (reference sequence). The V gene lost 9 bases and the J gene lost 1 base, with 13 bases spanning the gap. The CDR3 is CANQRQPNTEAFF. The CDR3 nucleotides read TGTGCCAATCAAAGACAGCCGAACACTGAAGCTTTCTTT.

The V call is TRBV27, the J call TRBJ2-1; 9 nucleotides agree with TRBD2. In germline, CDR1 is MNHEY, CDR2 SMNVEV (reference sequence). V shed 7 bases and J 8 bases; nucleotides not matched to a gene: 18. The CDR3 loop spans 17 amino acids. The CDR3 spells CASTHTLAGGPWDEQFF. CDR3 nucleotides: TGTGCCAGCACCCATACCCTGGCGGGGGGGCCTTGGGATGAGCAGTTCTTC.

The genes are TRBV30 and TRBJ2-2; 7 nucleotides align to TRBD1. The length of the CDR3 is 15 residues. V shed 6 bases and J 5 bases; nucleotides not matched to a gene: 12. Germline values: CDR1 GTSNPN, CDR2 SVGIG (reference sequence). The CDR3 reads CACPPTGSRTGELFF. As DNA, the CDR3 is TGTGCCTGTCCCCCGACAGGGTCTCGGACCGGGGAGCTGTTTTTT.

The chain employs TRBV18 and TRBJ2-2; D might be TRBD1 (5 bases). The CDR3 has 15 residues. V lost 3 bases to trimming and J lost 0 bases, with 8 bases between them. Germline lookup yields CDR1 KGHSH and CDR2 LQKENI. The DNA of the CDR3 is TGTGCCAGCTCACCGCAGGGTCCGAACACCGGGGAGCTGTTTTTT. Its protein product is CASSPQGPNTGELFF.

The chain couples TRBV11-2 to TRBJ1-1; TRBD1 might be the D (5 bases). CDR1 and CDR2 from the germline V gene are SGHAT and FQNNGV. This CDR3 has 14 amino acids. Between the trimmed V and J ends, which lost 3 bases and 1 base, there was a span of 9 bases. CDR3 in amino acids: CASSFGQGNTEAFF. The CDR3 nucleotides read TGTGCCAGCAGCTTTGGGCAGGGGAACACTGAAGCTTTCTTT.

The rearrangement uses TRBV6-6 and TRBJ1-5; possibly TRBD1 for D (5 bases). Trimming stripped 5 bases from V and 4 bases from J, with 18 bases between. The CDR3 sequence is 16 residues long. Germline loops: CDR1 MNHNY, CDR2 SVGAGI (reference sequence). The CDR3 loop is CASSRPAQGGNQPQHF. DNA for the CDR3: TGTGCCAGCAGTAGACCTGCCCAGGGAGGAAATCAGCCCCAGCATTTT.

The chain uses TRBV28 and TRBJ1-3; D possibly corresponds to TRBD1 (6 bases). CDR1 and CDR2 (germline): MDHEN, SYDVKM. Trimming took 3 bases from V and 1 from J, leaving 13 bases between them. The CDR3 has 16 amino acids. CDR3 nucleotides: TGTGCCAGCAGTTTTCTGTCCGGGACATCTGGAAACACCATATATTTT. Translation: CASSFLSGTSGNTIYF.

The chain uses TRBV18 and TRBJ1-5, with no clear D. The CDR3 contains 13 residues. Trimming took 2 bases from V and 5 from J, leaving 7 bases between them. Per the germline V gene, CDR1 is KGHSH and CDR2 is LQKENI. The CDR3 DNA follows: TGTGCCAGCTCACCAGTTCAGTATCAGCCCCAGCATTTT. This sequence encodes CASSPVQYQPQHF.

V gene TRBV11-3 combines with J gene TRBJ2-3; 7 bases map to TRBD1. Germline lookup yields CDR1 SGHNT and CDR2 YENEEA. V dropped 5 bases and J dropped 4; count of bases not matched to a gene: 6. This CDR3 region has 14 residues. The CDR3 nucleotides read TGTGCCAGCAGCCCCAGAGGGGGCGCAGATACGCAGTATTTT. It specifies CASSPRGGADTQYF.

V is TRBV27 and J is TRBJ1-1; 9 nucleotides align to TRBD1. Germline loops: CDR1 MNHEY, CDR2 SMNVEV (reference sequence). Trimming at V came to 6 bases and at J to 3 bases, leaving 14 bases not matched to a gene. This CDR3 has 17 residues. CDR3 sequence: CASSLRGQGVLDTEAFF. The CDR3 nucleotides are TGTGCCAGCAGCCTAAGGGGACAGGGAGTATTGGACACTGAAGCTTTCTTT.

The chain combines TRBV9 with TRBJ1-1; D is perhaps TRBD1 (6 bases). The germline V gene has CDR1 SGDLS and CDR2 YYNGEE. Deletions cut 3 bases from V and 1 base from J, with 10 bases between. This CDR3 has 14 amino acids. CDR3 protein: CASSEGGRNTEAFF. The CDR3 nucleotides read TGTGCCAGCAGCGAGGGGGGGCGGAACACTGAAGCTTTCTTT.

The V and J genes are TRBV15 and TRBJ1-2, with D uncertain. This CDR3 is 14 amino acids long. With 0 bases removed from V and 4 bases from J, the gap between germline ends came to 9 bases. Germline V gene data show CDR1 as LNHNV and CDR2 as YYDKDF (reference sequence). The chain's CDR3 is CATSRDRSVYGYTF. The CDR3 nucleotides are TGTGCCACCAGCAGAGATCGGTCCGTCTATGGCTACACCTTC.

DNA of the CDR3: TGTGCCACCAGCGACCCGACAGTACTGGGTAATGAGCAGTTCTTC. It specifies CATSDPTVLGNEQFF. V usage is TRBV24-1 and J usage is TRBJ2-1, with a tentative D call TRBD1 (5 bases). The CDR3 is 15 residues long. In germline, CDR1 is KGHDR, CDR2 SFDVKD. The V and J ends lost 7 bases and 7 bases respectively, with 19 bases between them.

This chain connects TRBV5-1 to TRBJ1-1; D possibly corresponds to TRBD1 (5 bases). The CDR3 extends over 13 amino acids. Trimming took 3 bases from V and 3 from J, leaving 9 bases between them. Per the germline V gene, CDR1 is SGHRS and CDR2 is YFSETQ. The CDR3 spells CASSSAGYTEAFF. CDR3 bases: TGCGCCAGCAGCTCCGCAGGGTACACTGAAGCTTTCTTT.

The V and J genes are TRBV5-6 and TRBJ1-3, with D possibly matching TRBD1 (6 bases). V shed 2 bases and J shed 2 bases, with 14 bases lying between them. CDR3 size: 16 residues. CDR1 is SGHDT, CDR2 YYEEEE, per germline. The DNA for the CDR3 is TGTGCCAGCAGCTTCAGAGAACAGGGCCCTGGAAACACCATATATTTT. It is translated as CASSFREQGPGNTIYF.

The V and J genes are TRBV7-3 and TRBJ2-1, with 12 bases matching TRBD1. The CDR3 has 15 residues. The V gene end was trimmed by 4 bases and the J gene end by 5 bases; junction bases not matched to a gene: 3. Germline loops: CDR1 SGHTA, CDR2 FQGTGA. The CDR3 loop is CASSWDRGPHNEQFF. CDR3 bases: TGTGCCAGCAGCTGGGACAGGGGGCCTCACAATGAGCAGTTCTTC. The complete variable domain, with remaining parts taken from reference TRBV7-3 and TRBJ2-1, reads GAGVSQTPSNKVTEKGKYVELRCDPISGHTALYWYRQSLGQGPEFLIYFQGTGAADDSGLPNDRFFAVRPEGSVSTLKIQRTERGDSAVYLCASSWDRGPHNEQFFGPGTRLTVL.

The chain employs TRBV3-1 (or the pseudogene TRBV3-2) and TRBJ2-5; TRBD2 agrees at 8 bases. The CDR3 consists of 14 residues. V shed 3 bases and J 5 bases; nucleotides not matched to a gene: 5. Germline loops: CDR1 LGHDT, CDR2 YNNKEL (reference sequence). The CDR3 protein is CASSHSGEGETQYF. The DNA for the CDR3 is TGTGCCAGCAGCCATAGCGGGGAGGGTGAGACCCAGTACTTC.

In its sample, this clone was seen once. Other nucleotide sequences from this sample produce the same CDR3. This chain uses TRBV9 with TRBJ2-5, with TRBD1 matching over 11 bases. The CDR3 spans 16 residues. Germline V CDR1 and CDR2: SGDLS, YYNGEE. V was pared by 2 bases and J by 2 bases, with 5 bases of the junction left unmatched. The CDR3 DNA reads as TGTGCCAGCAGCGTGGGGACAGGGGGTATACAAGAGACCCAGTACTTC. It specifies CASSVGTGGIQETQYF.

The rearrangement links TRBV28 to TRBJ1-4; a weak D match, TRBD1 (6 bases). The germline V and J ends were trimmed by 8 bases and 4 bases, with 11 bases remaining between them. This CDR3 region has 13 residues. CDR1 is MDHEN and CDR2 is SYDVKM in the germline V gene. CDR3: CASVGTFNEKLFF. The DNA of the CDR3 is TGTGCCAGCGTTGGGACATTTAATGAAAAACTGTTTTTT.

This chain links TRBV19 with TRBJ2-1; D is uncertain. Germline loops: CDR1 LNHDA, CDR2 SQIVND (reference sequence). The CDR3 runs 11 residues. The V gene lost 8 bases and the J gene lost 1 base, with 3 bases spanning the gap. The CDR3 protein is CASQSYNEQFF. As DNA, the CDR3 is TGTGCCAGTCAGTCCTACAATGAGCAGTTCTTC.

This chain links TRBV27 with TRBJ1-5; D call uncertain. The CDR3 sequence is 15 residues long. With 3 bases removed from V and 3 bases from J, the gap between germline ends came to 12 bases. The V gene's germline CDR1 is MNHEY and CDR2 SMNVEV (reference sequence). The CDR3 DNA reads TGTGCCAGCAGTTTGCGGGGAACCCTCAATCAGCCCCAGCATTTT. Amino acids: CASSLRGTLNQPQHF.

V usage is TRBV5-4 and J usage is TRBJ2-5; TRBD1 matches at 9 bases. The germline V gene encodes CDR1 SGHNT and CDR2 YYREEE (reference sequence). CDR3 size: 16 residues. Germline trimming cut 3 bases from V and 1 base from J; bases unmatched to any gene: 7. CDR3 protein: CASSSRDRATQETQYF. The CDR3 coding sequence is TGTGCCAGCAGCTCGAGGGACAGGGCAACCCAAGAGACCCAGTACTTC.